These T cell receptor beta chains were read from a single sample in a study of blood T cell repertoires in COVID-19. Clones were sequenced by immunoSEQ multiplex PCR, and TCRdb holds only the in-frame ones, with some missing. The sample holds approximately 250,000 clones, approximately 86% seen once. Sequencing was carried out using peripheral blood. These TCRs come from a woman aged 65 to 85 with COVID-19, enrolled during active disease. The CDR3 runs from the conserved cysteine through the conserved F or W. D genes are given only for firm matches. Only some rows state a clone size, as once, few, many or a class for expanded clones.

once . TRBJ1-6 TRBV5-4 CASSLAGGGSPLHF TGTGCCAGCAGCTTGGCCGGGGGGGGATCACCCCTCCACTTT
. . TRBJ1-1 TRBV30 CAWSRINRAFGTEAFF TGTGCCTGGAGCAGGATTAACAGGGCCTTCGGGACTGAAGCTTTCTTT
once . TRBJ2-3 TRBV24-1 CATSESTRNTDTQYF TGTGCCACCAGTGAGTCGACTAGAAACACAGATACGCAGTATTTT
. . TRBJ1-1 TRBV11-3 CASRNSWDTEAFF TGTGCCAGCAGGAACAGTTGGGACACTGAAGCTTTCTTT
. TRBD1 TRBJ1-2 TRBV5-1 CASSLGDDRDANYGYTF TGCGCCAGCAGCTTGGGGGATGACAGGGATGCTAACTATGGCTACACCTTC
. TRBD1 TRBJ2-1 TRBV24-1 CATSEHRDRDYNEQFF TGTGCCACCAGTGAACACCGGGACAGGGACTACAATGAGCAGTTCTTC
. . TRBJ2-1 TRBV18 CASSPFDSHNEQFF TGTGCCAGCTCACCATTTGACAGCCACAATGAGCAGTTCTTC
few . TRBJ1-2 TRBV2 CASHRSHYGYTF TGTGCCAGCCACAGGAGTCACTATGGCTACACCTTC
. TRBD1 TRBJ2-1 TRBV5-1 CASSQGQAFTPSYNEQFF TGCGCCAGCAGCCAGGGACAGGCCTTTACGCCCTCCTACAATGAGCAGTTCTTC
. TRBD1 TRBJ1-5 TRBV6-6 CASYDRGSNQPQHF TGTGCCAGCTACGACAGGGGGAGCAATCAGCCCCAGCATTTT
. . TRBJ2-7 TRBV7-2 CASSLERGGGYEQYF TGTGCCAGCAGCTTGGAAAGGGGGGGCGGCTACGAGCAGTACTTC
. . TRBJ1-3 TRBV30 CAWIRGFGNTIYF TGTGCCTGGATCAGGGGATTTGGAAACACCATATATTTT
. TRBD2 TRBJ2-3 TRBV18 CASSRGGGTDTQYF TGTGCCAGCTCCCGGGGGGGAGGCACAGATACGCAGTATTTT
. TRBD2 TRBJ2-1 TRBV7-6 CASSTSGGSYNEQFF TGTGCCAGCAGCACTAGCGGGGGGAGCTACAATGAGCAGTTCTTC
. TRBD1 TRBJ2-5 TRBV24-1 CATSGTARETQYF TGTGCCACCAGCGGGACAGCAAGAGAGACCCAGTACTTC
. . TRBJ2-4 TRBV19 CASSANRGGNIQYF TGTGCCAGTAGCGCAAATAGGGGGGGAAACATTCAGTACTTC